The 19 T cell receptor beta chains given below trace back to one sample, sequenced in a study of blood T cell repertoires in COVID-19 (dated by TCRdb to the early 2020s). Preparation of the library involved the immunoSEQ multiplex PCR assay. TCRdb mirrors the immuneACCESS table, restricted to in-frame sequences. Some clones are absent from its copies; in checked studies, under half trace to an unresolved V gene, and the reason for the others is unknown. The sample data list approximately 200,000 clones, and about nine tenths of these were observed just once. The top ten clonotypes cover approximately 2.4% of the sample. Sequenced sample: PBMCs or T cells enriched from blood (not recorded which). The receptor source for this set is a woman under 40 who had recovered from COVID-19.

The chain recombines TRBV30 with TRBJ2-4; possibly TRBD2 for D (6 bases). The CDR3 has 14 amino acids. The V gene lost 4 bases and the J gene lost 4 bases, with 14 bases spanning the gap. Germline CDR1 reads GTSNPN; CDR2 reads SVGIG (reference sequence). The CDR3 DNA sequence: TGTGCCTGGACGGGTCGGGGGTGGAAAAACATTCAGTACTTC. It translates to CAWTGRGWKNIQYF.

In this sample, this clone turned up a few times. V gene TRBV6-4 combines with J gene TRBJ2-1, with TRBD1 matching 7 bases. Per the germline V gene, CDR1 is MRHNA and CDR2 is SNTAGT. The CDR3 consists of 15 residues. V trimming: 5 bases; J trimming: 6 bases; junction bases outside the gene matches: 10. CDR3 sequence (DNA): TGTGCCAGCAGTCTCGACAGGGCAGGATCCAATGAGCAGTTCTTC. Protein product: CASSLDRAGSNEQFF.

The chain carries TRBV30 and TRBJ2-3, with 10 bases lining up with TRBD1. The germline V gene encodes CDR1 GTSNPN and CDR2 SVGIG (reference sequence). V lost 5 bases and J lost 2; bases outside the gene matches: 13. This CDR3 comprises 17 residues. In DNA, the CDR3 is TGTGCCTGGTCTCAGGGACAGGGGATATCTGACACAGATACGCAGTATTTT. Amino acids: CAWSQGQGISDTDTQYF.

The CDR3 spells CASSLGTGNTEAFF. CDR3 in DNA: TGCGCCAGCAGCCTTGGGACAGGGAACACTGAAGCTTTCTTT. The J gene is TRBJ1-1, the V gene TRBV4-3, with 8 positions matching TRBD1. Germline CDR1 and CDR2: LGHNA and YSLEER. V lost 4 bases to trimming and J lost 1 base; unmatched junction nucleotides: 2. The CDR3 spans 14 residues.

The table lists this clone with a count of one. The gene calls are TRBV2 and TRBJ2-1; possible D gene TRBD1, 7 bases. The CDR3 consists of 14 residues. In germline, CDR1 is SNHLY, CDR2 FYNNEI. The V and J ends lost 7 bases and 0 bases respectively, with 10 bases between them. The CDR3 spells CASNQGGSYNEQFF. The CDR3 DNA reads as TGTGCCAGCAATCAGGGGGGCTCCTACAATGAGCAGTTCTTC.

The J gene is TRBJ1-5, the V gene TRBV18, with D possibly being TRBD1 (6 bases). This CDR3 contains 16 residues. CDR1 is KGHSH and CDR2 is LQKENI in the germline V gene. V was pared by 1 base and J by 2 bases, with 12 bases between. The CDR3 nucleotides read TGTGCCAGCTCACCACGCAGGGGAGACGGCAATCAGCCCCAGCATTTT. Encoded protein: CASSPRRGDGNQPQHF.

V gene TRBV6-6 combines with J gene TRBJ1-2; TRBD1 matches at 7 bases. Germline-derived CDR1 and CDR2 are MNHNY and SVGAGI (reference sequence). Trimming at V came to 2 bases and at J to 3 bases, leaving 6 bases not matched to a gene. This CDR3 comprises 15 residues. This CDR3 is CASSYKGGADYGYTF. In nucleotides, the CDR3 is TGTGCCAGCAGTTACAAAGGGGGCGCCGACTATGGCTACACCTTC.

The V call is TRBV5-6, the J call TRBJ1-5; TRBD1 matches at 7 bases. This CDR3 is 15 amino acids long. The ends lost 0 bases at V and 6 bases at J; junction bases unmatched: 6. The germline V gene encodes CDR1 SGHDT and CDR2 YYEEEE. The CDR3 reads CASSLGGTGVQPQHF. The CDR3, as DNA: TGTGCCAGCAGCTTGGGGGGAACAGGGGTTCAGCCCCAGCATTTT.

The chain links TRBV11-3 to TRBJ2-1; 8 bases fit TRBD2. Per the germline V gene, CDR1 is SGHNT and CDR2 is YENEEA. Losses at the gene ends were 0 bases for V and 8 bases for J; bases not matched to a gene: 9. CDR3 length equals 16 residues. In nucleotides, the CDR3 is TGTGCCAGCAGCTTAGATCTAGCGGGTACCCTCCATGAGCAGTTCTTC. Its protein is CASSLDLAGTLHEQFF. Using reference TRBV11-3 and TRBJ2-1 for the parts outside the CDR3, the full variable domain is EAGVVQSPRYKIIEKKQPVAFWCNPISGHNTLYWYLQNLGQGPELLIRYENEEAVDDSQLPKDRFSAERLKGVDSTLKIQPAELGDSAVYLCASSLDLAGTLHEQFFGPGTRLTVL.

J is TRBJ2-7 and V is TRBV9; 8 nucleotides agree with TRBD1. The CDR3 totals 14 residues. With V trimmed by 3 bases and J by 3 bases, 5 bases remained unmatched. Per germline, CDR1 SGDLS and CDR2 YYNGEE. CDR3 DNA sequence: TGTGCCAGCAGCGGATCGGACAGGGACTACGAGCAGTACTTC. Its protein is CASSGSDRDYEQYF.

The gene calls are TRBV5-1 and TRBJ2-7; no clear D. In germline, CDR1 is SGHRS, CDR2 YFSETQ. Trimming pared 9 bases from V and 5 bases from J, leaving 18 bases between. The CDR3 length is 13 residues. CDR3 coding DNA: TGCGCCACCCGACTCGACCCGTATAACGAGCAGTACTTC. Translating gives CATRLDPYNEQYF. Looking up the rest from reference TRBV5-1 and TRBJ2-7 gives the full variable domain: KAGVTQTPRYLIKTRGQQVTLSCSPISGHRSVSWYQQTPGQGLQFLFEYFSETQRNKGNFPGRFSGRQFSNSRSEMNVSTLELGDSALYLCATRLDPYNEQYFGPGTRLTVT.

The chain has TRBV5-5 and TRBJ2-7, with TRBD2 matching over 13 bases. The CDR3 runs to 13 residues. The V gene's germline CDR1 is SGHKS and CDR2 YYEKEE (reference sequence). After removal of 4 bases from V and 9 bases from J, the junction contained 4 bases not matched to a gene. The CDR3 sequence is CASSVGTSGAQYF. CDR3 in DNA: TGTGCCAGCAGCGTGGGGACTAGCGGGGCGCAGTACTTC.

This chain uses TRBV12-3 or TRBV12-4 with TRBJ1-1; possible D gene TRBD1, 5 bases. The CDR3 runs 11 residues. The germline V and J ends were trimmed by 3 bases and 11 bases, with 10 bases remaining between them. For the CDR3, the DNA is TGTGCCAGCAGTTTGCGGGGCGCGGCTTTCTTT. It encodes CASSLRGAAFF.

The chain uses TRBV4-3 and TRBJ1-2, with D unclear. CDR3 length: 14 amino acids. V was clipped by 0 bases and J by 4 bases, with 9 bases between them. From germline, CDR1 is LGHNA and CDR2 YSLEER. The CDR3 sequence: CASSQDLEGYGYTF. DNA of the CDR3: TGCGCCAGCAGCCAAGATCTGGAGGGCTATGGCTACACCTTC.

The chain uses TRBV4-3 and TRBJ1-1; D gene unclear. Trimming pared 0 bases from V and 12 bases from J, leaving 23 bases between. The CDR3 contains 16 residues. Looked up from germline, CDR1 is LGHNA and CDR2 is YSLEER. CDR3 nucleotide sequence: TGCGCCAGCAGCCAAGATCGGGGAGGGTGGACCCAAAGGTCTTTCTTT. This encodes CASSQDRGGWTQRSFF.

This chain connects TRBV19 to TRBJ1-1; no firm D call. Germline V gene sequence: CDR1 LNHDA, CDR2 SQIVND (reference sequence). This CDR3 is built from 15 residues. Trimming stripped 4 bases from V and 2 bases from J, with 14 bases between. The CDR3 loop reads CASSTRGSLNTEAFF. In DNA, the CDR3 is TGTGCCAGTAGTACCCGGGGTTCTCTAAACACTGAAGCTTTCTTT.

The CDR3: CASSPTHTEDTEAFF. CDR3 coding DNA: TGTGCCAGCTCACCGACCCACACAGAAGACACTGAAGCTTTCTTT. This rearrangement joins TRBV18 to TRBJ1-1; D gene ambiguous. V was shortened by 3 bases and J by 3 bases, with 14 bases between the two germline ends. Germline-derived CDR1 and CDR2 are KGHSH and LQKENI. CDR3 size: 15 residues.

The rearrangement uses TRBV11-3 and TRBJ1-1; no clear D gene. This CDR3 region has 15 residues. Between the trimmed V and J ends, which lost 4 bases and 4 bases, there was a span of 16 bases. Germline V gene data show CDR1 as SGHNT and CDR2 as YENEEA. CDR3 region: CASSSRSVPGTEAFF. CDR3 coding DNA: TGTGCCAGCAGCTCCCGCTCGGTCCCGGGCACTGAAGCTTTCTTT.

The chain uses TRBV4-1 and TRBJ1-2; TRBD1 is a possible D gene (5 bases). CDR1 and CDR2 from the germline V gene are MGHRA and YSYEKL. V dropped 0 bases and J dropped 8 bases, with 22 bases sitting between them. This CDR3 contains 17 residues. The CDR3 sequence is CASSQDLVRDRSTGYTF. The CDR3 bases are TGCGCCAGCAGCCAAGATCTAGTGCGGGACCGCTCAACCGGCTACACCTTC.